A single T cell receptor (beta chain) is shown here with its context. As yet, its antigen is unknown. The J segment lost 6 bases and the V segment lost 1 base, leaving 13 bases of the junction unmatched. The CDR3 totals 17 residues. The V gene's germline CDR1 is LNHNV and CDR2 YYDKDF (reference sequence). Expressed TCRB transcripts were sequenced because the entire RNA isolate underwent reverse transcription. Libraries were prepared by immunoSEQ multiplex PCR; TCRdb keeps only in-frame clonotypes and omits some of them. The table lists roughly 330,000 clones, around an eighth of them singletons. This entry comes from a study of beta chain features in type 1 diabetes. Findings of the study overall: Significant though moderate, a shortening of TCRB CDR3s appeared in all four CD4+ subsets of Type 1 diabetes patients. The study left unresolved whether HLA type influences TCRB rearrangement. VDJ junctions from patients with type 1 diabetes contained fewer insertions and more deletions.

One heparinised blood draw, averaging about 116 mL, came from each donor. Purities over 98% were achieved in all sorted populations. The sample was naive CD4+ T cells from blood. The V gene is TRBV15, the J gene TRBJ2-3; 7 bases are a match to TRBD2. The source is a young woman with type 1 diabetes. Here the CDR3 DNA reads TGTGCCACCAGCAGAGCCGGGACTATAGGAGAGGGCGATACGCAGTATTTT. This gives the protein CATSRAGTIGEGDTQYF.